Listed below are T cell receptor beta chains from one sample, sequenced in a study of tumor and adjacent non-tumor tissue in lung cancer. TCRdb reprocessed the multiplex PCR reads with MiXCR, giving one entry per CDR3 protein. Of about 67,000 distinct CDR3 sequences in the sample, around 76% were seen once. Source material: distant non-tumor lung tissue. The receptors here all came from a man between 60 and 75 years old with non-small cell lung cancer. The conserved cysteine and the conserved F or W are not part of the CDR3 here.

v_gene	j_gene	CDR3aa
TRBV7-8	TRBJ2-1	ASNLRATSGVYNEQF
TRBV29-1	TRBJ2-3	SVEIRGYTDTQY
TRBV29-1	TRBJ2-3	SIGFSADTQY
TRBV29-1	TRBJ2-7	SVDGRGIYGQY
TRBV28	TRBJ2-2	ANSPTSAAGELF
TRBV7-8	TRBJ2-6	ASSSTPTLGAGANVLT
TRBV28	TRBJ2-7	ASSFAGTGGYEQY
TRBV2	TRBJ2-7	ASSTESGEQY
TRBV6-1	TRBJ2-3	ATSCVGTHTDTQY
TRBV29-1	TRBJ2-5	NVETGIQETQY
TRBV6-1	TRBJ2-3	AGRQGASTDTQY
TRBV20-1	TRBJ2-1	SDHRAATYNEQF
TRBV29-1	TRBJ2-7	SVPRGQGNEQY
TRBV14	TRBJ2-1	TSRQDLAGGYEQF
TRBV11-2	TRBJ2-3	ASSFRDRGSDMQY
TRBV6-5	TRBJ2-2	ASSGPNTGELF
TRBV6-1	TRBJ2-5	ATSPTSGRETQY
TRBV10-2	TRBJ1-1	PSVGGGMNTEAF
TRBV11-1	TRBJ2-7	ASSFGEGASYEQY
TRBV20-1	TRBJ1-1	SVRQAGSCTEAF
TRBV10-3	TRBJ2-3	AIRANYSTDMQY
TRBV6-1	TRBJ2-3	ASSDGLRDRQY
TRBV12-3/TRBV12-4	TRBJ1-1	ASSLRRREGSAF
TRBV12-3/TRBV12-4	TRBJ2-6	ASSLQGRPGANVLT
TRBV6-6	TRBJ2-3	AISFLRGETGTHY
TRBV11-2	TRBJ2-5	ASSLLAGYQETQY
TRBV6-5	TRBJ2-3	ASSPQGGTHF
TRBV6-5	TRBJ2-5	ASIIREETQY